These T cell receptor beta chains were read from a single sample in a study of cytomegalovirus exposure and HLA in healthy donors. Measured with immunoSEQ multiplex PCR; TCRdb has only the in-frame clones, and not every one. Of 110,000 to 150,000 clones in the sample, around 73% were seen once. The sequencing input was PBMCs. These receptors were obtained from a female donor in good health and CMV-seronegative. Each CDR3 is given with its conserved first and last residue. A D gene is named only where the DNA matches it firmly. For some rows the clone size is stated as once, few or many, or as a class when expanded; others skip it.

size: -; V: TRBV6-5; D: -; J: TRBJ1-6; DNA: TGTGCCAGCAGTTACGGGGCTACCATTTCACCCCTCCACTTT; CDR3: CASSYGATISPLHF
size: once; V: TRBV25-1; D: -; J: TRBJ1-6; DNA: TGTGCCAGCACCAGTGCACCCTCCACACCCCTCCACTTT; CDR3: CASTSAPSTPLHF
size: -; V: TRBV6-5; D: TRBD1; J: TRBJ1-5; DNA: TGTGCCAGCAGAGTGGGACAGGGGGTTCATCAGCCCCAGCATTTT; CDR3: CASRVGQGVHQPQHF
size: few; V: TRBV30; D: -; J: TRBJ1-3; DNA: TGTGCCTGGATTAGCTCTGGAAACACCATATATTTT; CDR3: CAWISSGNTIYF
size: -; V: TRBV15; D: TRBD1; J: TRBJ1-2; DNA: TGTGCCACCAGCAGAGCTCAGGGGGCGGGTGGCTACACCTTC; CDR3: CATSRAQGAGGYTF
size: -; V: TRBV5-6; D: TRBD1; J: TRBJ2-7; DNA: TGTGCCAGCAGCGGCCGGGACAGGGCAATAGCCGAGCAGTACTTC; CDR3: CASSGRDRAIAEQYF
size: -; V: TRBV2; D: TRBD1; J: TRBJ1-5; DNA: TGTGCCAGCAGGGCAGGGGGGAATAGCAATCAGCCCCAGCATTTT; CDR3: CASRAGGNSNQPQHF
size: -; V: TRBV11-3; D: TRBD1; J: TRBJ1-3; DNA: TGTGCCAGCAGCTCTCATGGGGACAGGGGATCGACTGGAAACACCATATATTTT; CDR3: CASSSHGDRGSTGNTIYF
size: -; V: TRBV10-3; D: TRBD1; J: TRBJ1-2; DNA: TGTGCCATCGCCCAGGGGGGTGTTAGCTATGGCTACACCTTC; CDR3: CAIAQGGVSYGYTF
size: -; V: TRBV9; D: -; J: TRBJ2-7; DNA: TGTGCCAGCAGCGTTATGGGGGCCCCCTACGAGCAGTACTTC; CDR3: CASSVMGAPYEQYF
size: -; V: TRBV27; D: TRBD1; J: TRBJ1-1; DNA: TGTGCCAGCAGTCCGAAGACAGGGACGGCTGAAGCTTTCTTT; CDR3: CASSPKTGTAEAFF
size: -; V: TRBV9; D: -; J: TRBJ1-3; DNA: TGTGCCAGCAGCGTACAAGACAAGAACACCATATATTTT; CDR3: CASSVQDKNTIYF
size: -; V: TRBV5-6; D: TRBD1; J: TRBJ2-3; DNA: TGTGCCAGCAGCTTGGAACAGGGGGCGGTTACGCAGTATTTT; CDR3: CASSLEQGAVTQYF
size: once; V: TRBV2; D: TRBD2; J: TRBJ2-1; DNA: TGTGCCAGCAGTGACAGGAGCGGGGGGGTGAATGAGCAGTTCTTC; CDR3: CASSDRSGGVNEQFF
size: -; V: TRBV5-1; D: -; J: TRBJ2-3; DNA: TGCGCCAGCGGGAACGACCGGGACACAGATACGCAGTATTTT; CDR3: CASGNDRDTDTQYF
size: -; V: TRBV6-6; D: TRBD1; J: TRBJ1-2; DNA: TGTGCCAGCAGTCCGCTCGGGGACAGGGTCTATGGCTACACCTTC; CDR3: CASSPLGDRVYGYTF
size: -; V: TRBV21-1; D: -; J: TRBJ2-7; DNA: TGTGCCAGCAGCAAATCCGCGCAGGGGAAAAACGAGCAGTACTTC; CDR3: CASSKSAQGKNEQYF
size: -; V: TRBV5-1; D: TRBD1; J: TRBJ1-4; DNA: TGCGCCAGCAGCTTGGGGACAGGGGGGAATGAAAAACTGTTTTTT; CDR3: CASSLGTGGNEKLFF
size: -; V: TRBV19; D: TRBD1; J: TRBJ2-7; DNA: TGTGCCAGTAGTCCTTCGACAGGGGGGGGTTCCTACGAGCAGTACTTC; CDR3: CASSPSTGGGSYEQYF
size: few; V: TRBV27; D: -; J: TRBJ2-7; DNA: TGTGCCAGCGGAACAGGTGCCGAGCAGTACTTC; CDR3: CASGTGAEQYF
size: -; V: TRBV6-1; D: -; J: TRBJ1-1; DNA: TGTGCCAGCAGTGAAGCGATGGGGGGTAGGGCTTTCTTT; CDR3: CASSEAMGGRAFF
size: -; V: TRBV10-3; D: TRBD2; J: TRBJ2-5; DNA: TGTGCCATCAATCGTGGACTAGCGGAAGAGACCCAGTACTTC; CDR3: CAINRGLAEETQYF
size: -; V: TRBV18; D: TRBD2; J: TRBJ2-7; DNA: TGTGCCAGCTCACCAAGTACGTGGCCGGGGGGTTACGAGCAGTACTTC; CDR3: CASSPSTWPGGYEQYF
size: -; V: TRBV7-3; D: TRBD1; J: TRBJ2-7; DNA: TGTGCCAGCAGCTTGGGGACAGGGGAAGCGGAGTACTTC; CDR3: CASSLGTGEAEYF
size: -; V: TRBV9; D: TRBD1; J: TRBJ1-4; DNA: TGTGCCAGCAGCGTATCCCTTATGGACAGGGGCGGTGAAAAACTGTTTTTT; CDR3: CASSVSLMDRGGEKLFF
size: -; V: TRBV5-1; D: -; J: TRBJ1-3; DNA: TGCGCCAGCAGCTTGGGGGGGCGCGCTGGAAACACCATATATTTT; CDR3: CASSLGGRAGNTIYF
size: -; V: TRBV19; D: -; J: TRBJ1-1; DNA: TGTGCCAGTAAAACTGCGAACACTGAAGCTTTCTTT; CDR3: CASKTANTEAFF